The rows below give T cell receptor beta chains drawn from one sample of a study of glioma-infiltrating T cells after dendritic cell vaccination. Method: immunoSEQ multiplex PCR; TCRdb's copy keeps in-frame clones and lacks some. The sample lists about 73,000 clones; over 75% were seen once. The material sequenced was blood, taken before dendritic cell vaccination. All receptors derive from a human donor with glioblastoma. Both conserved end residues are part of each CDR3. Each record gives: J gene, V gene, clone size, D gene, CDR3 DNA, CDR3 protein. The D gene is left open where the match is weak. Size is stated for part of the rows, as once, few or many counts, or as a class when the clone is expanded.

TRBJ2-4 | TRBV21-1 | - | - | TGTGCCAGCCGAAAAGGGGAGACAGGGGGAAACATTCAGTACTTC | CASRKGETGGNIQYF
TRBJ2-1 | TRBV6-1 | - | TRBD2 | TGTGCCAGCAGTGAAGGTGTTTGGCTAGCGGGCCGGGGGAATGAGCAGTTCTTC | CASSEGVWLAGRGNEQFF
TRBJ1-3 | TRBV19 | - | - | TGTGCCAGTAGGCAGTTCGCTGGAAACACCATATATTTT | CASRQFAGNTIYF
TRBJ1-1 | TRBV4-1 | - | - | TGCGCCAGCAGCCAGGGGGCGTTTCCCGACATGAACACTGAAGCTTTCTTT | CASSQGAFPDMNTEAFF
TRBJ2-2 | TRBV18 | once | - | TGTGCCAGCTCACCACCGTCGAGTGGCGGGGAGCTGTTTTTT | CASSPPSSGGELFF
TRBJ1-1 | TRBV10-2 | - | - | TGCGCCAGCAGCCTGACAGGGAACACTGAAGCTTTCTTT | CASSLTGNTEAFF
TRBJ2-6 | TRBV28 | - | TRBD1 | TGTGCCAGCAGCCTCGGACAGGGGGCTGCTGGGGCCAACGTCCTGACTTTC | CASSLGQGAAGANVLTF
TRBJ2-2 | TRBV2 | - | - | TGTGCCAGCAAGGCGGTTCAGAACACCGGGGAGCTGTTTTTT | CASKAVQNTGELFF
TRBJ2-3 | TRBV6-6 | - | TRBD1 | TGTGCCAGCAGCTATACAGGGGCTCGCACAGATACGCAGTATTTT | CASSYTGARTDTQYF
TRBJ1-1 | TRBV19 | - | - | TGTGCCAGTAGTATTTTCGGCAGGGTGGGCACTGAAGCTTTCTTT | CASSIFGRVGTEAFF
TRBJ2-5 | TRBV6-1 | - | - | TGTGCCAGCACGGGTATGCCCCAAGAGACCCAGTACTTC | CASTGMPQETQYF
TRBJ2-1 | TRBV19 | - | TRBD2 | TGTGCCAGTAGTCGACTAGCGGGAGGTGGTTACAATGAGCAGTTCTTC | CASSRLAGGGYNEQFF
TRBJ1-2 | TRBV29-1 | - | TRBD1 | TGCAGCGTGCCCGGGACAGACTATGGCTACACCTTC | CSVPGTDYGYTF
TRBJ2-2 | TRBV6-5 | - | TRBD1 | TGTGCCAGCAGTTCCGGACAGGGGAACACCGGGGAGCTGTTTTTT | CASSSGQGNTGELFF